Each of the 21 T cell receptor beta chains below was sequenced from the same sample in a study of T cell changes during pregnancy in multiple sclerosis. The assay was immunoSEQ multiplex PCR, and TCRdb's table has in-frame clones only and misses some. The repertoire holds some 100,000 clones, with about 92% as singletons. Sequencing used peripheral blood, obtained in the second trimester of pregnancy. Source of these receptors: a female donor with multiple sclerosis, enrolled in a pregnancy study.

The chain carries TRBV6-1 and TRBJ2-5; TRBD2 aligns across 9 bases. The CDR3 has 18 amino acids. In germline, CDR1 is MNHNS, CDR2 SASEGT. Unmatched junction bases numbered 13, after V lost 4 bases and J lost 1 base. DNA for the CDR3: TGTGCCAGCAGTGCCCCCCGAGCGGGGGGTACCTCCCAAGAGACCCAGTACTTC. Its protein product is CASSAPRAGGTSQETQYF.

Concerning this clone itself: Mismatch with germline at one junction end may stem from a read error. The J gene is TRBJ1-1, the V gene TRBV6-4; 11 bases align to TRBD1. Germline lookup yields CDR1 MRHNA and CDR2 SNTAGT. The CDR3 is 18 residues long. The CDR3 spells CASSPMDRGLVWNPEAFF. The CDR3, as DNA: TGTGCCAGCAGCCCCATGGACAGGGGGCTCGTTTGGAACCCTGAAGCTTTCTTT.

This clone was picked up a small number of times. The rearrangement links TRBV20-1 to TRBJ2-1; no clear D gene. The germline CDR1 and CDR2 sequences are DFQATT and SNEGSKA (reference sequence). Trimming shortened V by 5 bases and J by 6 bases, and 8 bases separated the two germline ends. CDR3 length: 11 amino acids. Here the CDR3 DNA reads TGCAGTGCTCGACTCGCCAATGAGCAGTTCTTC. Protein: CSARLANEQFF.

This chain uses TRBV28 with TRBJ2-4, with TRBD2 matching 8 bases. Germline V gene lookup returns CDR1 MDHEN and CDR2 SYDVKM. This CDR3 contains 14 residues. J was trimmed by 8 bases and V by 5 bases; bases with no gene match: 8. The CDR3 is CASSPLAGGYIQYF. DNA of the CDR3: TGTGCCAGCAGTCCCCTGGCGGGAGGTTACATTCAGTACTTC. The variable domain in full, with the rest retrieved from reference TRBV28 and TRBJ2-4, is DVKVTQSSRYLVKRTGEKVFLECVQDMDHENMFWYRQDPGLGLRLIYFSYDVKMKEKGDIPEGYSVSREKKERFSLILESASTNQTSMYLCASSPLAGGYIQYFGAGTRLSVL.

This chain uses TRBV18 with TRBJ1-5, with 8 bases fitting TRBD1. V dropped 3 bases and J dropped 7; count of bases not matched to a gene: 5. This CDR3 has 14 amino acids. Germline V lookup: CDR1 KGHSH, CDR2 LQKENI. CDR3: CASSPDREGQPQHF. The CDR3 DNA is TGTGCCAGCTCACCGGACAGGGAAGGCCAGCCCCAGCATTTT.

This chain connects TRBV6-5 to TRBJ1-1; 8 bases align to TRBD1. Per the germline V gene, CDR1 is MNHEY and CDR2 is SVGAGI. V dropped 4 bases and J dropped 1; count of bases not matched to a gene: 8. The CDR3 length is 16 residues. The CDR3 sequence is CASSFRGQARNTEAFF. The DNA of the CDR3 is TGTGCCAGCAGTTTCAGGGGGCAGGCTAGGAACACTGAAGCTTTCTTT.

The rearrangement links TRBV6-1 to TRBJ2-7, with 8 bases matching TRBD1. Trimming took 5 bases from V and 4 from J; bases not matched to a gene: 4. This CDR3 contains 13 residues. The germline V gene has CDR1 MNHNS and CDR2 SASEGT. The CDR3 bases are TGTGCCAGCAGTTCAGGGGGCAAGTACGAGCAGTACTTC. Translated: CASSSGGKYEQYF.

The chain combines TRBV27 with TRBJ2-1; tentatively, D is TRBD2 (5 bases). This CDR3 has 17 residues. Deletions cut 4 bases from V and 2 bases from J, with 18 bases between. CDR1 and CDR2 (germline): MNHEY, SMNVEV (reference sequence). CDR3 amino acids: CASSSPAGGPPYNEQFF. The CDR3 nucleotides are TGTGCCAGCAGTTCGCCCGCTGGCGGGCCGCCCTACAATGAGCAGTTCTTC.

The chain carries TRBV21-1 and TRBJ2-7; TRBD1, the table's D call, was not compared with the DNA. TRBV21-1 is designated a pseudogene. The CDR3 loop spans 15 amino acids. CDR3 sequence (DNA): TGTGCCAGCAGCAAATGGACACCATACTCCTACGAGCAGTACTTC. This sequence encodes CASSKWTPYSYEQYF.

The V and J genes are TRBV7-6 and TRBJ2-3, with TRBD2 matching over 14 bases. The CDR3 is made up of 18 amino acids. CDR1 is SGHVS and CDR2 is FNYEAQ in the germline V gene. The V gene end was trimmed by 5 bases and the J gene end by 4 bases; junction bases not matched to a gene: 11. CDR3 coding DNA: TGTGCCAGCAGCCCATACCGAGGACTAGCGGGAGGACCAGATACGCAGTATTTT. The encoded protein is CASSPYRGLAGGPDTQYF.

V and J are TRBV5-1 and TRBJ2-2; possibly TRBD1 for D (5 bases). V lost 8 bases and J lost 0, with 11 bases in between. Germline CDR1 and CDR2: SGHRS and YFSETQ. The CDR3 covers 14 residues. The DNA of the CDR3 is TGCGCCAGTCGGACACCCACGAACACCGGGGAGCTGTTTTTT. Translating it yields CASRTPTNTGELFF.

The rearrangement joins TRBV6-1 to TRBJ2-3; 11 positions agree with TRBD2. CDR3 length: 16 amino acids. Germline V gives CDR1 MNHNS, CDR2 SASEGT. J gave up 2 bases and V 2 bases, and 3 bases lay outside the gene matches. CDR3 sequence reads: CASSELAGGLTDTQYF. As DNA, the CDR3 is TGTGCCAGCAGTGAACTAGCGGGGGGACTCACAGATACGCAGTATTTT.

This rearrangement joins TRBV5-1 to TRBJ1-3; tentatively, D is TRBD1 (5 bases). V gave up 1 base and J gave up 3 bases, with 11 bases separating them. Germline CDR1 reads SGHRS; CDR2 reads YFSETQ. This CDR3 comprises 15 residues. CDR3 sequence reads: CASSLSGSLGNTIYF. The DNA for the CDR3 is TGCGCCAGCAGCTTGTCAGGGTCTCTTGGAAACACCATATATTTT.

This CDR3 reads CASSPTPGGAETQYF. CDR3 bases: TGTGCCAGTAGTCCAACCCCGGGGGGGGCCGAGACCCAGTACTTC. The J gene is TRBJ2-5, the V gene TRBV19, with TRBD2 matching 8 bases. The CDR3 loop spans 15 amino acids. After removal of 5 bases from V and 5 bases from J, the junction contained 10 bases not matched to a gene. Looked up from germline, CDR1 is LNHDA and CDR2 is SQIVND (reference sequence).

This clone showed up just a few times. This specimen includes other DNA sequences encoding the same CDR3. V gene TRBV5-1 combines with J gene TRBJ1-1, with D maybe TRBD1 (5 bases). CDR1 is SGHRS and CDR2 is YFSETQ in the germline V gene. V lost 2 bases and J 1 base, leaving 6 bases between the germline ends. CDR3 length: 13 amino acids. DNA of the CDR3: TGCGCCAGCAGCTTTACAGGGAACACTGAAGCTTTCTTT. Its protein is CASSFTGNTEAFF.

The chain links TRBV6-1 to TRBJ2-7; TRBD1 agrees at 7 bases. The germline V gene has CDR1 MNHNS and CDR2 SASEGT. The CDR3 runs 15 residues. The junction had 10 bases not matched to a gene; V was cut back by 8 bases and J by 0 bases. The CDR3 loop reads CASWGQPPVSYEQYF. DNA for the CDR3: TGTGCCAGCTGGGGACAGCCCCCCGTCTCCTACGAGCAGTACTTC.

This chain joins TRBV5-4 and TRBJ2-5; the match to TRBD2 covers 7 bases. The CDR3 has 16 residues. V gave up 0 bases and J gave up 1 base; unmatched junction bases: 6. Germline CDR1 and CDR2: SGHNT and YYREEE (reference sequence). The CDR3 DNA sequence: TGTGCCAGCAGCTTGGGTAGCGGGCTCTTCCAAGAGACCCAGTACTTC. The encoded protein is CASSLGSGLFQETQYF.

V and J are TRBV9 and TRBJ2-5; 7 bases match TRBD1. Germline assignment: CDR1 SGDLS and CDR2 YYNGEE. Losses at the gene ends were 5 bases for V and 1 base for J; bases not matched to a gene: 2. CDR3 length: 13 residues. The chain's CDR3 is CASSRDSQETQYF. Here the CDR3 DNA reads TGTGCCAGCAGTAGGGACAGCCAAGAGACCCAGTACTTC.

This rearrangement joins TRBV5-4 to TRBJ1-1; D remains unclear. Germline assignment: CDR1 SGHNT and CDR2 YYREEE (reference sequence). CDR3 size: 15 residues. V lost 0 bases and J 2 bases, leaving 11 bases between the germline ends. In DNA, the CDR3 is TGTGCCAGCAGCTTGGCTATAGGCGGAAACACTGAAGCTTTCTTT. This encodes CASSLAIGGNTEAFF.

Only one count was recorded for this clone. CDR3 loop: CASSITGQDSSPLHF. The CDR3 DNA reads TGTGCCAGTAGTATAACGGGACAGGACAGTTCACCCCTCCACTTT. The chain joins TRBV19 to TRBJ1-6, with 8 bases aligning to TRBD1. CDR3 length: 15 residues. CDR1 is LNHDA and CDR2 is SQIVND in the germline V gene (reference sequence). The J segment lost 9 bases and the V segment lost 2 bases, leaving 6 bases of the junction unmatched.

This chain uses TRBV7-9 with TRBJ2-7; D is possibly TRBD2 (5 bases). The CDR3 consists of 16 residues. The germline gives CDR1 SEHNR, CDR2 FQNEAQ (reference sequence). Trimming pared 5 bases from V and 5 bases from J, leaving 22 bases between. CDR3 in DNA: TGTGCCAGCAGCCCAGGCGGCGGGCCTTACGACGACGAGCAGTACTTC. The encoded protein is CASSPGGGPYDDEQYF.